Listed below are T cell receptor beta chains from one sample, sequenced in a study of human T cells and chemical hapten exposure. TCRdb independently ran MiXCR on the RACE reads; one entry per CDR3 protein. Found here are roughly 100,000 distinct CDR3 sequences, around 9.3% of them singletons; the top ten hold approximately 1.9%. The sample in question was whole blood, obtained in connection with sensitization to the hapten diphenylcyclopropenone (DPC). The receptors derive from a woman in her thirties or forties with alopecia areata. Some clones in this sample may be carry-over from other donors' samples. The CDR3 runs from the conserved cysteine through the conserved F or W. A D gene is named only where the DNA matches it firmly. Not every row has a clone size; where given, it reads once, few, many or a size class.

v_call,j_call,clone_size,d_call,cdr3_aa
TRBV10-3,TRBJ1-2,few,-,CAISGQGIYGYTF
TRBV7-2,TRBJ1-1,many,TRBD1,CASSLGGTANTEAFF
TRBV7-2,TRBJ1-3,few,-,CASSFDTGTGNTIYF
TRBV12-3/TRBV12-4,TRBJ2-7,few,-,CASSLYHEQYF
TRBV5-1,TRBJ2-2,few,TRBD2,CASSIGLAGHTGELFF
TRBV20-1,TRBJ2-1,-,TRBD2,CSARLAGADNEQFF
TRBV7-6,TRBJ2-3,-,TRBD2,CASSTSYGDGVAGGDTQYF
TRBV5-4,TRBJ1-5,-,-,CASSVRDSNQPQHF
TRBV12-3/TRBV12-4,TRBJ1-1,-,-,CASSLREDTEAFF
TRBV3-1,TRBJ2-2,few,TRBD1,CASTTGAGTGELFF
TRBV7-6,TRBJ2-2,many,TRBD2,CASSRISGIGGELFF
TRBV28,TRBJ1-1,many,-,CASSLGGKEAFF
TRBV6-2/TRBV6-3,TRBJ2-7,many,-,CASSYLDGISYEQYF
TRBV28,TRBJ2-7,many,-,CASSLQGSSYEQYF
TRBV20-1,TRBJ2-7,many,TRBD2,CSASRGTSGRYEQYF
TRBV28,TRBJ1-2,-,-,CASSLVGTGYTF
TRBV4-3,TRBJ1-6,many,-,CASSQDLYNSPLHF
TRBV4-1,TRBJ1-5,-,-,CASSQDWEQPQHF
TRBV6-2/TRBV6-3,TRBJ1-2,many,TRBD1,CASSYSTGSGYTF
TRBV12-3/TRBV12-4,TRBJ2-6,-,TRBD2,CASSRGGKAGANVLTF
TRBV11-3,TRBJ2-1,-,TRBD1,CASSEGQGAFNEQFF
TRBV5-4,TRBJ2-3,-,-,CASSLVLTDTQYF
TRBV6-2/TRBV6-3,TRBJ1-2,few,TRBD1,CASGDRALYGYTF
TRBV3-1,TRBJ1-4,many,-,CASSQDGEKLFF
TRBV6-4,TRBJ1-1,-,-,CAWGSRYAFF
TRBV7-2,TRBJ2-7,many,-,CASSLPRTDPSNYEQYF
TRBV7-8,TRBJ1-1,-,-,CASSLGPGPRTTEAFF
TRBV20-1,TRBJ1-1,few,-,CSASQGLNTEAFF
TRBV28,TRBJ2-1,-,-,CASSLRYNEQFF
TRBV11-2,TRBJ2-7,few,TRBD2,CASSLEGASGLQYF
TRBV4-3,TRBJ2-1,few,TRBD2,CASSQVLAGGSGNEQFF
TRBV20-1,TRBJ2-7,-,TRBD1,CGAPPDRGYYGQYF
TRBV21-1,TRBJ1-5,-,-,CARATDVQPQHF
TRBV5-4,TRBJ1-1,few,TRBD1,CASSLGGTGANTEAFF
TRBV11-3,TRBJ2-2,many,-,CASSYSRAGELFF
TRBV2,TRBJ1-1,many,-,CASSLSQGRNTEAFF
TRBV29-1,TRBJ2-4,-,-,CSVEWGVKNIQYF
TRBV30,TRBJ1-6,few,-,CAWGRQALHF
TRBV27,TRBJ2-3,few,TRBD1,CASSLSWDRGSDTQYF
TRBV7-3,TRBJ2-1,few,-,CASSLGGGVPSYNEQFF
TRBV4-2,TRBJ1-1,many,TRBD1,CASSHTGASLNTEAFF
TRBV6-2/TRBV6-3,TRBJ2-1,few,TRBD2,CASSYSLFPSGGNEQFF
TRBV4-1,TRBJ2-5,few,TRBD1,CASSPDRAVETQYF
TRBV7-2,TRBJ1-1,few,TRBD1,CASSPRLTTGANTEAFF
TRBV20-1,TRBJ2-1,few,TRBD1,CSARDGTGGREQFF
TRBV7-9,TRBJ2-7,many,TRBD1,CASSSARTGVYERYF
TRBV28,TRBJ2-7,few,-,CASSLPSKQYF
TRBV12-3/TRBV12-4,TRBJ1-1,many,-,CASSFPRGNTEAFF
TRBV6-2/TRBV6-3,TRBJ2-7,many,-,CASSYPATSYEQYF
TRBV28,TRBJ2-7,many,TRBD2,CASSLGASGSHEQYF
TRBV10-2,TRBJ2-7,many,TRBD2,CASSESTRGGYEQYF
TRBV5-6,TRBJ2-1,many,TRBD2,CASSIFGGLAGASSYNEQFF
TRBV29-1,TRBJ2-2,many,TRBD2,CSVEGGGSSTGELFF
TRBV28,TRBJ2-1,once,-,CASSFDPSYEQFF
TRBV20-1,TRBJ2-1,few,-,CSGTDYNEQFF
TRBV7-8,TRBJ1-2,-,-,CASSVSWKTNGYTF
TRBV4-1,TRBJ2-3,few,TRBD2,CASSQRLAGLTDTQYF
TRBV11-2,TRBJ2-3,-,TRBD1,CASSYGQGFQDTQYF
TRBV6-5,TRBJ2-1,many,TRBD1,CASSTDRGGEQFF